The entry below gives a single T cell receptor beta chain sequence along with its context. In its sample, this clonotype was seen many times. It lacks a known antigen. Base-call qualities are not available, and no considerably larger clone is one nucleotide away. The data belong to a study of T-cell reconstitution after alpha-beta-depleted transplantation in children (dated by TCRdb to 2016 to 2017). Regarding the complete study: Using TCR repertoire profiling, the study followed T-cell immune reconstitution in a quantitative way in children after TCRalphabeta/CD19-depleted allogeneic hematopoietic cell transplantation. Results and caveats for the whole study, not just this receptor: The apparently early recovery of alphabetaT-cell counts about two months after transplant reportedly depended on only several hundred rapidly expanded clones that came from non-depleted graft cells. Over the following months the frequencies of hyperexpanded clones went down, and after one year T-cell counts and TCRbeta diversity were mostly credited to newly produced T cells. In some patients, the high TCRbeta diversity seen at day 60 was put down to recipient T cells and intrathymic progenitors that had survived conditioning.

In the germline V gene, CDR1 corresponds to SGHTA and CDR2 to FQGNSA. V and J are trimmed by 4 bases and 5 bases, and the gene matches miss 5 bases of the junction. The cysteine opens and the phenylalanine closes a CDR3 of 16 amino acids. Just CDR3 DNA is preserved here, 48 bases in frame from base 1. Library construction relied on PCR. The instrument was an Illumina HiSeq 2500. TCR libraries were prepared with molecular barcoding, using unique molecular identifiers to normalize TCRbeta repertoire quantification. The public reads were reanalyzed by TCRdb: fastp trimming at Q25, MiXCR alignment, in-frame beta chains only. Each CDR3 protein gets just one entry, which takes the most common genes and DNA from the rows behind it. The sample table shows about 300,000 distinct CDR3 sequences, and over 9.5% are seen once. 7.5% of the sample is taken by the ten largest. Taken with the paper, the label for treatment or condition translates to: allogeneic hematopoietic cell transplantation with graft depleted of TCRalphabeta T cells and CD19 B cells. Transplant recipients were children who received TCRalphabeta/CD19-depleted allogeneic hematopoietic cell grafts.

The chain uses TRBV7-2 and TRBJ2-5; TRBD2 aligns with 15 central bases. The receptor's source is a boy younger than two with acute myeloid leukemia, due to receive a stem cell transplant. This sample comprised PBMCs, obtained before TCRalphabeta/CD19-depleted stem cell transplant. The nucleotide sequence reads TGTGCCAGCAGCTCGGGACTAGCGGGGGGCGTGGAGACCCAGTACTTC. This sequence encodes CASSSGLAGGVETQYF.